One sample yielded the 11 T cell receptor beta chains listed below, sequenced in a study of blood T cell repertoires in COVID-19. TCRdb keeps only in-frame clones here, not all; method: immunoSEQ multiplex PCR. The sample gives approximately 190,000 clones, around 83% of which show up once; about 3.3% is in the top ten. The sequencing input was PBMCs or T cells enriched from blood (not recorded which). These receptors were collected from a woman under 40 who had been exposed to COVID-19.

The rearrangement joins TRBV5-1 to TRBJ2-7; no clear D gene. The germline V gene has CDR1 SGHRS and CDR2 YFSETQ. The CDR3 extends over 13 amino acids. The ends were cut back, 0 bases at V and 5 bases at J, with 9 bases in the middle. The CDR3 region is CASSLGPADEQYF. The CDR3 nucleotides read TGCGCCAGCAGCTTGGGACCCGCGGACGAGCAGTACTTC.

This chain connects TRBV5-1 to TRBJ2-2, with D possibly TRBD1 on 6 matching bases. V lost 0 bases, J lost 7 bases, and 13 bases lay in between. The CDR3 runs 15 residues. The germline V gene encodes CDR1 SGHRS and CDR2 YFSETQ. Written as DNA, the CDR3 is TGCGCCAGCAGCTTGGATCTGGGGGCCAACGGGGAGCTGTTTTTT. Translating it yields CASSLDLGANGELFF. Filled out from reference TRBV5-1 and TRBJ2-2, the complete variable domain reads KAGVTQTPRYLIKTRGQQVTLSCSPISGHRSVSWYQQTPGQGLQFLFEYFSETQRNKGNFPGRFSGRQFSNSRSEMNVSTLELGDSALYLCASSLDLGANGELFFGEGSRLTVL.

The chain uses TRBV5-1 and TRBJ1-1; tentative D call: TRBD1 (6 bases). V lost 0 bases, J lost 6 bases, and 21 bases lay in between. Germline assignment: CDR1 SGHRS and CDR2 YFSETQ. This CDR3 region has 17 residues. CDR3 nucleotides: TGCGCCAGCAGCTTGGCCGAGGGAAACAGGGAGTGCCCTGAAGCTTTCTTT. It is translated as CASSLAEGNRECPEAFF.

V and J are TRBV3-1 (or the pseudogene TRBV3-2) and TRBJ1-2, with no clear D. The germline CDR1 and CDR2 sequences are LGHDT and YNNKEL (reference sequence). The CDR3 loop spans 12 amino acids. Between the trimmed V and J ends, which lost 6 bases and 1 base, there was a span of 6 bases. The CDR3 nucleotides are TGTGCCAGCAGATCCAATAACTATGGCTACACCTTC. Encoded protein: CASRSNNYGYTF.

Concerning this clone: Possible read error: a much larger clone is one base away. The V and J genes are TRBV9 and TRBJ2-3; TRBD2 aligns across 11 bases. Trimming took 4 bases from V and 1 from J; bases not matched to a gene: 2. CDR1 is SGDLS, CDR2 YYNGEE, per germline. This CDR3 is built from 15 residues. CDR3 sequence: CASSLLAGGTDTQYF. CDR3 bases: TGTGCCAGCAGCCTACTAGCGGGGGGCACAGATACGCAGTATTTT.

V usage is TRBV3-1 (or the pseudogene TRBV3-2) and J usage is TRBJ1-5; TRBD1 matches 7 bases. The V gene's germline CDR1 is LGHDT and CDR2 YNNKEL (reference sequence). J was trimmed by 10 bases and V by 2 bases; bases with no gene match: 11. The CDR3 covers 15 residues. The CDR3 coding sequence is TGTGCCAGCAGCCAATCCCGGGACAGATTTTCTCCCCAGCATTTT. Translating gives CASSQSRDRFSPQHF.

The J gene is TRBJ2-3, the V gene TRBV5-6; the D is unclear. There are 13 residues in the CDR3. CDR1 SGHDT and CDR2 YYEEEE come from the germline V gene. V lost 0 bases and J lost 3, with 5 bases in between. The CDR3 region is CASSLGSTDTQYF. The CDR3 DNA sequence: TGTGCCAGCAGCTTGGGTAGTACAGATACGCAGTATTTT.

V is TRBV12-3 or TRBV12-4 and J is TRBJ1-2; D is ambiguous. V was shortened by 1 base and J by 5 bases, with 8 bases between the two germline ends. This CDR3 spans 13 amino acids. CDR3 region: CASSLVSGYGYTF. In DNA, the CDR3 is TGTGCCAGCAGTTTAGTGTCCGGGTATGGCTACACCTTC.

This chain connects TRBV25-1 to TRBJ1-3; D uncertain. V was trimmed by 0 bases and J by 7 bases, leaving 13 bases between them. This CDR3 has 15 residues. Germline V gene sequence: CDR1 MGHDK, CDR2 SYGVNS. The CDR3 is CASSEYSGSRNTIYF. The CDR3 DNA sequence: TGTGCCAGCAGTGAATATTCGGGATCTCGGAACACCATATATTTT.

The rearrangement joins TRBV9 to TRBJ2-5; perhaps TRBD1 as D (6 bases). Trimming removed 3 bases from V and 5 bases from J, with 17 bases in between. The CDR3 sequence is 15 residues long. Germline-derived CDR1 and CDR2 are SGDLS and YYNGEE. The CDR3 bases are TGTGCCAGCAGCGACGGTAGAGGGGGTAGGGAGACCCAGTACTTC. Its protein product is CASSDGRGGRETQYF.

The genes are TRBV10-2 and TRBJ2-2; D is unresolved. The ends were cut back, 2 bases at V and 2 bases at J, with 3 bases in the middle. Germline loops: CDR1 WSHSY, CDR2 SAAADI. The CDR3 runs 13 residues. CDR3 bases: TGCGCCAGCAGTGAGACAAACACCGGGGAGCTGTTTTTT. Its protein product is CASSETNTGELFF.